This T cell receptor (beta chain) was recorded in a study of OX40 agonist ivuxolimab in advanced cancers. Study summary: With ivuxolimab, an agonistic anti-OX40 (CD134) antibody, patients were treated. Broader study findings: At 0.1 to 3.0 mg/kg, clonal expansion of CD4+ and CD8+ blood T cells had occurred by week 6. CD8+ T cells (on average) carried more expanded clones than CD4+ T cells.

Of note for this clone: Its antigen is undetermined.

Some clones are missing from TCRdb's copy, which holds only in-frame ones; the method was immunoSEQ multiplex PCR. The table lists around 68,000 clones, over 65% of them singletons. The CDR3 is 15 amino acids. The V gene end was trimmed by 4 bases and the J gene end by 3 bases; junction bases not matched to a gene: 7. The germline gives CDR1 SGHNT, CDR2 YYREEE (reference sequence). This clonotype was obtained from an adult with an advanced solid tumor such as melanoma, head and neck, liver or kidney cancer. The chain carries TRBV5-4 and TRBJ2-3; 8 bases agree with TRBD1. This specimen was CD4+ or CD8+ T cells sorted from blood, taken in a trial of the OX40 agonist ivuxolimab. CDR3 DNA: TGTGCCAGCAGCCTTGACTACAGGGGGACAGATACGCAGTATTTT. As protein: CASSLDYRGTDTQYF.